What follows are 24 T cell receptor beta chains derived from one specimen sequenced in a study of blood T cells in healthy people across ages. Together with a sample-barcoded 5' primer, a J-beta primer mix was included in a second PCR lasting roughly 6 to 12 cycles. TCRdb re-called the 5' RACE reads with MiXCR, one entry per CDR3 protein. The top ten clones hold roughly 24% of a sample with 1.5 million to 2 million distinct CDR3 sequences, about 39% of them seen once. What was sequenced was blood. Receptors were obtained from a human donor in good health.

The DNA of the CDR3 is TGTGCCAGCAGCTGGGAGCGGGGCCAATCCTACGAGCAGTTCTTC. Protein product: CASSWERGQSYEQFF. The chain has TRBV7-2 and TRBJ2-1; 7 bases are shared with TRBD2. The CDR3 is made up of 15 amino acids. Germline CDR1 is SGHTA and CDR2 is FQGNSA. With 4 bases clipped from V and 10 bases from J, the junction kept 13 bases outside the gene matches.

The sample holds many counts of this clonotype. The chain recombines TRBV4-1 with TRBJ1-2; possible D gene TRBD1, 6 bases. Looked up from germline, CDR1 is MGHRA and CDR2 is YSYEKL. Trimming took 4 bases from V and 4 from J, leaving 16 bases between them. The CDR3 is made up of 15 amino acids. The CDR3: CASSRSGGQSYGYTF. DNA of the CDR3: TGCGCCAGCAGCCGGTCGGGAGGACAGAGCTATGGCTACACCTTC.

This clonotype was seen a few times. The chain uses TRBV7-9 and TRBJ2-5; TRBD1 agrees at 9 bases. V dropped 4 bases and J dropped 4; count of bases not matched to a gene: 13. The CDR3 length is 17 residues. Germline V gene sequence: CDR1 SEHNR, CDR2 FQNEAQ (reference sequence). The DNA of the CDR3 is TGTGCCAGCAGCTCCAACCTCCCGGGACAGGGCGTAGAGACCCAGTACTTC. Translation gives CASSSNLPGQGVETQYF. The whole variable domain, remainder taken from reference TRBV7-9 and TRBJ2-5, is DTGVSQNPRHKITKRGQNVTFRCDPISEHNRLYWYRQTLGQGPEFLTYFQNEAQLEKSRLLSDRFSAERPKGSFSTLEIQRTEQGDSAMYLCASSSNLPGQGVETQYFGPGTRLLVL.

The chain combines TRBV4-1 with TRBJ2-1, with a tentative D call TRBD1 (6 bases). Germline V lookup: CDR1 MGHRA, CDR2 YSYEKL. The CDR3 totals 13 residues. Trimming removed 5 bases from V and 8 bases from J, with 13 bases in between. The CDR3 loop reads CASSWDTADEQFF. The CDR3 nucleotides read TGCGCCAGCAGCTGGGACACCGCGGATGAGCAGTTCTTC.

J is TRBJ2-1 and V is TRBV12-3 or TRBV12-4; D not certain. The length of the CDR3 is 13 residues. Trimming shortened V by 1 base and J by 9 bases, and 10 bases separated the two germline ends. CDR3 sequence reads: CASSLGVEAEQFF. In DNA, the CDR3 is TGTGCCAGCAGTTTAGGGGTTGAGGCTGAGCAGTTCTTC.

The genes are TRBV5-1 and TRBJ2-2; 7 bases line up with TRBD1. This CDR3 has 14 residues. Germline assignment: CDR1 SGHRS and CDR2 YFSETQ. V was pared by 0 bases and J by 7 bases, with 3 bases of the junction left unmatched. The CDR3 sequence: CASSLGQGDGELFF. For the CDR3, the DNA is TGCGCCAGCAGCTTGGGACAGGGCGACGGGGAGCTGTTTTTT. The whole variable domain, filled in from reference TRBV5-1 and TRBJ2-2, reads KAGVTQTPRYLIKTRGQQVTLSCSPISGHRSVSWYQQTPGQGLQFLFEYFSETQRNKGNFPGRFSGRQFSNSRSEMNVSTLELGDSALYLCASSLGQGDGELFFGEGSRLTVL.

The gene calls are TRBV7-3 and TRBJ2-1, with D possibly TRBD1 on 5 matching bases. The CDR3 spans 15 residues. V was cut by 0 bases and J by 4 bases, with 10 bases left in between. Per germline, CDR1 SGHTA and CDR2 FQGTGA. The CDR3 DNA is TGTGCCAGCAGCTTAACGGGGCGCGTATACAATGAGCAGTTCTTC. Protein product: CASSLTGRVYNEQFF.

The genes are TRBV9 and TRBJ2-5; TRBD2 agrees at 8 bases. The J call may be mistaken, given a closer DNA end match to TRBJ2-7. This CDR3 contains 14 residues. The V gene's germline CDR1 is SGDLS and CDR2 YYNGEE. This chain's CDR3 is CASSAGSGAYEQYF. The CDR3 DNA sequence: TGTGCCAGCAGCGCCGGTAGCGGGGCCTACGAGCAGTACTTC.

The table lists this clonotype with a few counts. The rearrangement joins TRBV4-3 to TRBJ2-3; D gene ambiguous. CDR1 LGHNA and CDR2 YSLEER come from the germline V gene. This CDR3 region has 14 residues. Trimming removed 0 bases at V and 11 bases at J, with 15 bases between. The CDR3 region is CASSQERPPGEQYF. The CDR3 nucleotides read TGCGCCAGCAGCCAAGAAAGACCGCCTGGCGAGCAGTATTTT.

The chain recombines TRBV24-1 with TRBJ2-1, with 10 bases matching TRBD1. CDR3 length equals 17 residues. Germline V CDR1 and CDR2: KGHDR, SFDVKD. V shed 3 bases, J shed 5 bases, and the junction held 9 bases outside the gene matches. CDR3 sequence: CATSDRPGQGYHNEQFF. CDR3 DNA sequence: TGTGCCACCAGTGATCGACCGGGACAGGGGTATCACAATGAGCAGTTCTTC.

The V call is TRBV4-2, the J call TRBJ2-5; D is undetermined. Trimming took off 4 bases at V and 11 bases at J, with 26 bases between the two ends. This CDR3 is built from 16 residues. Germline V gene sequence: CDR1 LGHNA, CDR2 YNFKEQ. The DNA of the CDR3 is TGTGCCAGCAGCCGAGTCCCGGGCCTTAAGGACCACGGGCAGTACTTC. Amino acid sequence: CASSRVPGLKDHGQYF.

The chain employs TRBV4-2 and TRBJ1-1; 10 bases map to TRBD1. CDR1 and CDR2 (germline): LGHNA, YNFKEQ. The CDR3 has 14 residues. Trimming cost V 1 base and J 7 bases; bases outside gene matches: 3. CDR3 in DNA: TGTGCCAGCAGCCAAGGGACAGGGGGGGATGAAGCTTTCTTT. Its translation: CASSQGTGGDEAFF.

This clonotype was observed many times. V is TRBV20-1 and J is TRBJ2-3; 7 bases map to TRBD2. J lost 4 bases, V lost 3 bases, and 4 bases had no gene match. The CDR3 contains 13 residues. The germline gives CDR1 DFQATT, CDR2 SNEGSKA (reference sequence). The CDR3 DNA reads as TGCAGTGCTAGTCGCCTAGCGGCAGATACGCAGTATTTT. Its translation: CSASRLAADTQYF.

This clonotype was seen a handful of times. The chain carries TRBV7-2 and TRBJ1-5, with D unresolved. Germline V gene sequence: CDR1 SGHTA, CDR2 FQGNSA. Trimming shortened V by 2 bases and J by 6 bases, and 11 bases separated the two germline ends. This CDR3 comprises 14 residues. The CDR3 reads CASSLLFSGQPQHF. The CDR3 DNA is TGTGCCAGCAGCTTATTGTTCTCGGGTCAGCCCCAGCATTTT. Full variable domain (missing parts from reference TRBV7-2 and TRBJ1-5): GAGVSQSPSNKVTEKGKDVELRCDPISGHTALYWYRQSLGQGLEFLIYFQGNSAPDKSGLPSDRFSAERTGGSVSTLTIQRTQQEDSAVYLCASSLLFSGQPQHFGDGTRLSIL.

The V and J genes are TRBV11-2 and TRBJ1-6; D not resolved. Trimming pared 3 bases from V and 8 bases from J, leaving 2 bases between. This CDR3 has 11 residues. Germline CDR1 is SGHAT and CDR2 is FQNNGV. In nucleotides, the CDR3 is TGTGCCAGCAGCTTTGATTCACCCCTCCACTTT. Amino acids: CASSFDSPLHF.

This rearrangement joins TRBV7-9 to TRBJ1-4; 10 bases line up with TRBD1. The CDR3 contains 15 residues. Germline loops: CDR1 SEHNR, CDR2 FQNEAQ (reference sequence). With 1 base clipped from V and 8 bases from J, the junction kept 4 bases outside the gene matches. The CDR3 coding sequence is TGTGCCAGCAGCTTAGGAGGGGACAGGGGCGAAAAACTGTTTTTT. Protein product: CASSLGGDRGEKLFF. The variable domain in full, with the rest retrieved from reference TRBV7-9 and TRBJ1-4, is DTGVSQNPRHKITKRGQNVTFRCDPISEHNRLYWYRQTLGQGPEFLTYFQNEAQLEKSRLLSDRFSAERPKGSFSTLEIQRTEQGDSAMYLCASSLGGDRGEKLFFGSGTQLSVL.

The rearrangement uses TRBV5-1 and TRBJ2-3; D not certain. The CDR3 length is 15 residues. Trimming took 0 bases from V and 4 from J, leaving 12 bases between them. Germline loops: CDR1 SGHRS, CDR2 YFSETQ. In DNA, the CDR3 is TGCGCCAGCAGCTTGGAGGATCCAAGGTCAGATACGCAGTATTTT. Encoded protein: CASSLEDPRSDTQYF.

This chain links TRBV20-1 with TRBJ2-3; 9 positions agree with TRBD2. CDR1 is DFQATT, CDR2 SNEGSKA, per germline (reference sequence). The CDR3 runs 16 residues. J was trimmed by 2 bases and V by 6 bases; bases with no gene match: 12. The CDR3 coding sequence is TGCAGTGCCGACCAGACTAGCGGTGCCCTCACAGATACGCAGTATTTT. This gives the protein CSADQTSGALTDTQYF.

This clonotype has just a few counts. CDR3 sequence: CASSLDRRCNTGELFF. The CDR3 bases are TGTGCCAGCAGCTTGGACAGACGGTGCAACACCGGGGAGCTGTTTTTT. The V and J genes are TRBV5-5 and TRBJ2-2; D not resolved. Germline-derived CDR1 and CDR2 are SGHKS and YYEKEE (reference sequence). V was clipped by 0 bases and J by 2 bases, with 11 bases between them. The CDR3 contains 16 residues.

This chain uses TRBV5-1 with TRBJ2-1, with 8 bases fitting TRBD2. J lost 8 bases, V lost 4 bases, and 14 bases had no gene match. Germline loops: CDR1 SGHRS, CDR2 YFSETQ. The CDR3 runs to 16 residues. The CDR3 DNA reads TGCGCCAGCAGCCCCCTGTCGGGGGGGGCGGTAGATGAGCAGTTCTTC. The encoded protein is CASSPLSGGAVDEQFF.

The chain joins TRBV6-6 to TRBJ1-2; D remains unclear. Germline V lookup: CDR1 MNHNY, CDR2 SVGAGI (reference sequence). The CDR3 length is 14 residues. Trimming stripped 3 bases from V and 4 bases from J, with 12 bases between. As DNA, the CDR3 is TGTGCCAGCAGTTATTTGCCGGTCAGCTATGGCTACACCTTC. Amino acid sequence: CASSYLPVSYGYTF.

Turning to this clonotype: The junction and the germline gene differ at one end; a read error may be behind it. In DNA, the CDR3 is TGCGCCAGCAGCCACGTGGGACAGGGGACCTATGACTACACCTTC. It translates to CASSHVGQGTYDYTF. The chain has TRBV4-3 and TRBJ1-2; 10 nucleotides align to TRBD1. There are 15 residues in the CDR3. Germline V lookup: CDR1 LGHNA, CDR2 YSLEER.

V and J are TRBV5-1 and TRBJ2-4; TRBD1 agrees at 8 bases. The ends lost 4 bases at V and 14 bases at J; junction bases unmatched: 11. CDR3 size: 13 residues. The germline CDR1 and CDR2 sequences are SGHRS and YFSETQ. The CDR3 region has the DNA TGCGCCAGCAGCCCCGAGGGACAGGCTGGAAAGTACTTC. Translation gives CASSPEGQAGKYF.

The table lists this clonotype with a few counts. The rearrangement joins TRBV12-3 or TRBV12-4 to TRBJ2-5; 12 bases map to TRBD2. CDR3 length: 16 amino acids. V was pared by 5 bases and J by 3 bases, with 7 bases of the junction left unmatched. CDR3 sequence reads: CASSEGLAGVKETQYF. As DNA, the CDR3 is TGTGCCAGCAGTGAGGGACTAGCGGGTGTTAAAGAGACCCAGTACTTC.